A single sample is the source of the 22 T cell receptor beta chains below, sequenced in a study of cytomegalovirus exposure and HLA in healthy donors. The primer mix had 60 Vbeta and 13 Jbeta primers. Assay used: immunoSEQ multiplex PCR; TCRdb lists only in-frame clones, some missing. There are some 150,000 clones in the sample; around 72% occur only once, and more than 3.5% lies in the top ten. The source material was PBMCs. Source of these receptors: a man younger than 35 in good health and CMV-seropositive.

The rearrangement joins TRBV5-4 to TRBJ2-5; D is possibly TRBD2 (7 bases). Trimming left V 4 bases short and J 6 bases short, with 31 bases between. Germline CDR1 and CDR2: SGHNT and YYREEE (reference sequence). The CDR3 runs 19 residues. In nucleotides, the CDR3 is TGTGCCAGCAGCGACTATTCTGGGAGGGTTATGACAGGTTTGAAGACCCAGTACTTC. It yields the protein CASSDYSGRVMTGLKTQYF.

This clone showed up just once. CDR3 sequence reads: CASSQHSGGPGETQYF. Here the CDR3 DNA reads TGTGCCAGCAGCCAACATAGCGGGGGGCCTGGAGAGACCCAGTACTTC. V and J are TRBV4-2 and TRBJ2-5; TRBD2 matches 10 bases. The CDR3 loop spans 16 amino acids. J gave up 4 bases and V 2 bases, and 7 bases lay outside the gene matches. From germline, CDR1 is LGHNA and CDR2 YNFKEQ.

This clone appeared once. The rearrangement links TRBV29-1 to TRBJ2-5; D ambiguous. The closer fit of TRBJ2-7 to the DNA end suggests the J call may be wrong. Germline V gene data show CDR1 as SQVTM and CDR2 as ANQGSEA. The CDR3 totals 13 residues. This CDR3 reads CSVRTADSYEQYF. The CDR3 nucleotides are TGCAGCGTCCGAACGGCCGACTCCTACGAGCAGTACTTC.

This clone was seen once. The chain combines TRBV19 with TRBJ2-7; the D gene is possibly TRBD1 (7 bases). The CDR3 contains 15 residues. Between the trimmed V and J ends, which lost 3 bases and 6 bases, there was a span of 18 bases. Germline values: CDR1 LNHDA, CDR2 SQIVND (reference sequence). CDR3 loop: CASSMGLTGWAEQYF. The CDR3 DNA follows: TGTGCCAGTAGTATGGGACTGACAGGGTGGGCCGAGCAGTACTTC. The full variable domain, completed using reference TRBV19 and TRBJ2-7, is DGGITQSPKYLFRKEGQNVTLSCEQNLNHDAMYWYRQDPGQGLRLIYYSQIVNDFQKGDIAEGYSVSREKKESFPLTVTSAQKNPTAFYLCASSMGLTGWAEQYFGPGTRLTVT.

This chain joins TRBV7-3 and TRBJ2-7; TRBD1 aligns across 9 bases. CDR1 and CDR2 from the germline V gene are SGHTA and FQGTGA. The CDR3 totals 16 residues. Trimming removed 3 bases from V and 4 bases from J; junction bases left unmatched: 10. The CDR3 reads CASSLGPGTGRYEQYF. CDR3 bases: TGTGCCAGCAGCTTGGGTCCCGGGACAGGGAGATACGAGCAGTACTTC.

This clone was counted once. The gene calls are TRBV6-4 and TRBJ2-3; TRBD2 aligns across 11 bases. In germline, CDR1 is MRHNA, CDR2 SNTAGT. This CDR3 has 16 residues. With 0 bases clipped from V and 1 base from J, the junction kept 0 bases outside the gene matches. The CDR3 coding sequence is TGTGCCAGCAGTGACTCGACTAGCGGGGGCACAGATACGCAGTATTTT. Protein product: CASSDSTSGGTDTQYF.

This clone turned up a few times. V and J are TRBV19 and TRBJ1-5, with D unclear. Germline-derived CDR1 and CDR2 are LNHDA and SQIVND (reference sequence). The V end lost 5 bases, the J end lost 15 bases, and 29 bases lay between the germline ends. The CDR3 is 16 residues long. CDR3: CASSPRLGRIISPTHF. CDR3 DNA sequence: TGTGCCAGTAGTCCCCGACTCGGTAGAATAATCAGCCCGACGCATTTT. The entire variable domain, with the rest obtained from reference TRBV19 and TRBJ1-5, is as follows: DGGITQSPKYLFRKEGQNVTLSCEQNLNHDAMYWYRQDPGQGLRLIYYSQIVNDFQKGDIAEGYSVSREKKESFPLTVTSAQKNPTAFYLCASSPRLGRIISPTHFGDGTRLSIL.

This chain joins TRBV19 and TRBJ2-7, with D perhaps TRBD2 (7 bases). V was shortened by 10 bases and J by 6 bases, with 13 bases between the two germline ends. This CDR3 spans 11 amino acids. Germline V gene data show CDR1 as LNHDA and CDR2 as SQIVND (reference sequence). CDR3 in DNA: TGTGCCACCTATGCGGGGGCCGAGCAGTACTTC. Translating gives CATYAGAEQYF.

CDR3 region: CASSLGANEQYF. The CDR3, as DNA: TGTGCCAGCAGCTTAGGCGCGAACGAGCAGTACTTC. The gene calls are TRBV7-9 and TRBJ2-7; D is unclear. Trimming left V 1 base short and J 5 bases short, with 6 bases between. The CDR3 is 12 residues long. Germline lookup yields CDR1 SEHNR and CDR2 FQNEAQ (reference sequence).

The CDR3 coding sequence is TGCAGCGTTGAAGAGCTAGTAGGCCATACGCAGTATTTT. It specifies CSVEELVGHTQYF. This chain joins TRBV29-1 and TRBJ2-3, with D unclear. The CDR3 consists of 13 residues. Germline V lookup: CDR1 SQVTM, CDR2 ANQGSEA. Trimming left V 0 bases short and J 7 bases short, with 11 bases between.

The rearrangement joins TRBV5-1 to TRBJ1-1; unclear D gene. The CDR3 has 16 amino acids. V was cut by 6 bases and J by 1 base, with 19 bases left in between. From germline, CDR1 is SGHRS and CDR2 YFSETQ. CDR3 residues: CASMKGEGVWNTEAFF. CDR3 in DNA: TGCGCCAGCATGAAGGGAGAGGGTGTATGGAACACTGAAGCTTTCTTT.

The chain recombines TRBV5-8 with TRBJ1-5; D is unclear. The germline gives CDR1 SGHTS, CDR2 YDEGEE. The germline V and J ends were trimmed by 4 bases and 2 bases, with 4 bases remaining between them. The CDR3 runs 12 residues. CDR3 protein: CASSPRNQPQHF. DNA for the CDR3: TGTGCCAGCAGCCCTCGCAATCAGCCCCAGCATTTT.

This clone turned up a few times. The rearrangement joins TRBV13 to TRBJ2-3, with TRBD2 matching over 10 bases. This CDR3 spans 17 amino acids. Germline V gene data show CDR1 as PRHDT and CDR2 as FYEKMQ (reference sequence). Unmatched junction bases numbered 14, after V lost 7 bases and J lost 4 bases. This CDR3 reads CASTLSGGTSEADTQYF. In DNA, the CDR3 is TGTGCCAGCACACTCAGTGGGGGGACTAGCGAGGCAGATACGCAGTATTTT.

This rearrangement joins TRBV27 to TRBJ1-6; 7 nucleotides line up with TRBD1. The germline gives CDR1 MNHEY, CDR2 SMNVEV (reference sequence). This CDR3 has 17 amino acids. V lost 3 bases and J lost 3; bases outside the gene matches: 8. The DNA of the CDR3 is TGTGCCAGCAGTTTCCGGGGACAGCGGATCTATAATTCACCCCTCCACTTT. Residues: CASSFRGQRIYNSPLHF.

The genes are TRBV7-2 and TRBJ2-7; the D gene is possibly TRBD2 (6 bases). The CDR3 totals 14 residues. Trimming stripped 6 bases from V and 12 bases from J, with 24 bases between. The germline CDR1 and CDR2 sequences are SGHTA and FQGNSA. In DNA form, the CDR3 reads TGTGCCAGCAGTCAAGAGGGGTGGGGACTGGTGGCGTACTTC. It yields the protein CASSQEGWGLVAYF.

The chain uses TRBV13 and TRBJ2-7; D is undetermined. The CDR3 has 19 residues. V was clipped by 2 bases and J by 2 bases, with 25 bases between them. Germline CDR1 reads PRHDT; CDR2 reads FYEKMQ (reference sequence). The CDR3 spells CASSLNENSHPKNPYEQYF. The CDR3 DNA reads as TGTGCCAGCAGCTTAAACGAAAACAGCCATCCTAAGAACCCCTACGAGCAGTACTTC.

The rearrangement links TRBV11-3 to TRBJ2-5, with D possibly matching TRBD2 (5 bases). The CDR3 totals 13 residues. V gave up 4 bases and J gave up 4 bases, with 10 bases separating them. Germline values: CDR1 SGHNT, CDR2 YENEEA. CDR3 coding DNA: TGTGCCAGCAGCTCACTAGGAGGAGAGACCCAGTACTTC. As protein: CASSSLGGETQYF.

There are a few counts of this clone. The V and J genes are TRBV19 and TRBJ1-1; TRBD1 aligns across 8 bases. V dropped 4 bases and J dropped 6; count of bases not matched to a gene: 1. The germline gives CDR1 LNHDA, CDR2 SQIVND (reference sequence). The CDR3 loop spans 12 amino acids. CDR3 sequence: CASSNRGAEAFF. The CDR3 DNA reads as TGTGCCAGTAGTAACAGGGGGGCTGAAGCTTTCTTT.

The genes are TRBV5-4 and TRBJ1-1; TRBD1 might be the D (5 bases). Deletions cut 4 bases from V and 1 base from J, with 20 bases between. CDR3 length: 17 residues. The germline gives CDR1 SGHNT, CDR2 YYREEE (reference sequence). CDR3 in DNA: TGTGCCAGCAGCGGAGACAGCCTTATTAAAACGAACACTGAAGCTTTCTTT. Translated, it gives CASSGDSLIKTNTEAFF.

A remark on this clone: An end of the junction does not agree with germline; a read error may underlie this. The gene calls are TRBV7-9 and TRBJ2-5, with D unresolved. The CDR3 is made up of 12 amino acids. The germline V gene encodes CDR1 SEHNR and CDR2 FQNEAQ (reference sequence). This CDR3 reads CSSSFDQETQYF. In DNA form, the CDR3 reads TGTTCCAGCAGCTTTGATCAGGAGACCCAGTACTTC.

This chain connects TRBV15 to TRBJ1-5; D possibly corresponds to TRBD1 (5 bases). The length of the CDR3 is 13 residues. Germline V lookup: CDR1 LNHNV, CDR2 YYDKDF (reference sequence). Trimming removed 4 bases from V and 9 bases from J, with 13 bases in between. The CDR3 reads CATSTQRGTPQHF. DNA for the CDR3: TGTGCCACCAGCACCCAACGGGGGACGCCCCAGCATTTT.

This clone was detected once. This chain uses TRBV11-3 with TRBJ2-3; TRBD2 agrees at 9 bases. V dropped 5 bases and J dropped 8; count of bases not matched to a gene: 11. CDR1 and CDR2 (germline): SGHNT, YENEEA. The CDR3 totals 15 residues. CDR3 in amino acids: CASSPGLAGPGTQYF. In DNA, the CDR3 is TGTGCCAGCAGCCCGGGCCTAGCGGGGCCTGGTACGCAGTATTTT.